This T cell receptor beta chain originates from a study of sequential checkpoint blockade in melanoma. Overall study findings and caveats: Response in arm A was associated with pretreatment TIL clonality.

J lost 8 bases, V lost 6 bases, and 9 bases had no gene match. The CDR3 runs 14 residues. In germline, CDR1 is MNHGY, CDR2 SAAAGT. Specified treatment: randomized to nivolumab then ipilimumab (arm A) or the reverse (arm B). TCRdb keeps only in-frame clones here, not all; method: immunoSEQ multiplex PCR. The sample consists of about 9,600 clones, 20% to 30% of them appearing once. This clone was counted a few times. Its antigen is unidentified. The sequencing used tumor tissue (inferred from file names), collected from a patient given nivolumab and ipilimumab in sequence. This TCR came from a human donor with melanoma. The chain employs TRBV6-8 and TRBJ1-4; 7 bases are shared with TRBD1. CDR3 region: CASSEDREGEKLFF. CDR3 coding DNA: TGTGCCAGCAGCGAAGACAGGGAGGGAGAAAAACTGTTTTTT.